The TCR beta chain described here comes from a study of blood T cell repertoires in COVID-19. Background on the study: Sites in the United States, Italy and Spain provided acute and convalescent COVID-19 samples. T cells, B-cell-depleted T cells, or PBMCs provided the cDNA or gDNA that served as material.

Original data processing: Scientists estimated how many nucleated cells there were by amplifying reference gene primers. This table comes from immunoSEQ multiplex PCR, and its TCRdb copy is limited to in-frame clones, with some not included. From that table come the V and J calls and clone size; the DNA was used to work out D and trimming. The table shows some 30,000 clones, with roughly 85% occurring only once. Trimming pared 2 bases from V and 4 bases from J, leaving 8 bases between. This CDR3 contains 14 residues. Germline CDR1 is SEHNR and CDR2 is FQNEAQ (reference sequence). The chain employs TRBV7-9 and TRBJ1-4; the D gene is possibly TRBD1 (5 bases). Sequencing used peripheral blood. The receptor was isolated from a man aged 55 to 70 with active COVID-19. The CDR3 is CASSLRQGNEKLFF. The CDR3 nucleotides read TGTGCCAGCAGCTTAAGGCAGGGTAATGAAAAACTGTTTTTT. The entire variable domain, with the rest obtained from reference TRBV7-9 and TRBJ1-4, is as follows: DTGVSQNPRHKITKRGQNVTFRCDPISEHNRLYWYRQTLGQGPEFLTYFQNEAQLEKSRLLSDRFSAERPKGSFSTLEIQRTEQGDSAMYLCASSLRQGNEKLFFGSGTQLSVL.